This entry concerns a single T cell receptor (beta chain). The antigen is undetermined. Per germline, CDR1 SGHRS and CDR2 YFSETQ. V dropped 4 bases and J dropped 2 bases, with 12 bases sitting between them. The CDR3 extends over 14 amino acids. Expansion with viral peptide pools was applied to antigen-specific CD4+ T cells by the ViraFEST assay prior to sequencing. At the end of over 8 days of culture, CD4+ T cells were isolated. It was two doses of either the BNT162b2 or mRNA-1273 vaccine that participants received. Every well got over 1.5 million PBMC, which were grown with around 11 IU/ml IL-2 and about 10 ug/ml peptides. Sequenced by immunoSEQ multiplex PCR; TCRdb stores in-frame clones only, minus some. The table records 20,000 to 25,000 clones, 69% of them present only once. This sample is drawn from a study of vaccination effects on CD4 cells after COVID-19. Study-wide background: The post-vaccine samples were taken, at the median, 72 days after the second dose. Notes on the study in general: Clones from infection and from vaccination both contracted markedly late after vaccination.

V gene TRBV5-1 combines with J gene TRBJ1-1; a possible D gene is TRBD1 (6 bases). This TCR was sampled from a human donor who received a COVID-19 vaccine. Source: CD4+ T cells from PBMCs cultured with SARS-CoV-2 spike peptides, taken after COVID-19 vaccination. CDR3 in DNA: TGCGCCAGCAGCCAAACCGGGACAAACACTGAAGCTTTCTTT. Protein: CASSQTGTNTEAFF.